This T cell receptor beta chain stems from a study of blood T cell repertoires in COVID-19. The method was immunoSEQ multiplex PCR; TCRdb's version includes in-frame clones alone and lacks a portion of them. The repertoire consists of about 170,000 clones, with approximately 85% occurring once and the leading ten covering 7.7%. Only one count was recorded for this clone. The receptor was isolated from a man aged 35 to 55 who had recovered from COVID-19. The sequenced material came from peripheral blood.

The CDR3 spells CSVYTGQPYLHNEQFF. The CDR3, as DNA: TGCAGCGTTTACACGGGACAACCGTATCTCCACAATGAGCAGTTCTTC. V and J are TRBV29-1 and TRBJ2-1; possible D gene TRBD1, 6 bases. The CDR3 runs 16 residues. V was shortened by 5 bases and J by 5 bases, with 22 bases between the two germline ends. Germline V gene data show CDR1 as SQVTM and CDR2 as ANQGSEA.